This passage covers 22 T cell receptor beta chains from one sample sequenced in a study of PD-L1 blockade in urothelial cancer. Using immunoSEQ multiplex PCR, the repertoire was profiled, and TCRdb retains in-frame clones only, with some absent. This sample yields about 80,000 clones, of which roughly nine tenths are seen a single time; roughly 5.7% belongs to the top ten. The specimen comprised PBMCs, sampled around atezolizumab (anti-PD-L1) treatment. These receptors were obtained from a woman in her seventies with urothelial cancer.

The V and J genes are TRBV2 and TRBJ2-7, with 9 bases that match TRBD1. The CDR3 is made up of 17 amino acids. Per the germline V gene, CDR1 is SNHLY and CDR2 is FYNNEI. V lost 4 bases to trimming and J lost 1 base; unmatched junction nucleotides: 11. The CDR3 DNA is TGTGCCAGCAGTGGAATACCCGGACAGGGGCGGTCCTACGAGCAGTACTTC. Translation: CASSGIPGQGRSYEQYF.

Notes on this clone: The sample has other DNA sequences that encode this CDR3 too. This rearrangement joins TRBV15 to TRBJ1-3, with D possibly being TRBD1 (6 bases). Germline loops: CDR1 LNHNV, CDR2 YYDKDF (reference sequence). The CDR3 runs to 15 residues. The V end lost 0 bases, the J end lost 0 bases, and 6 bases lay between the germline ends. CDR3 nucleotides: TGTGCCACCAGCAGAGACAGGGGCTCTGGAAACACCATATATTTT. This codes for CATSRDRGSGNTIYF.

The chain links TRBV6-4 to TRBJ2-2; the D is unclear. CDR1 and CDR2 (germline): MRHNA, SNTAGT. This CDR3 is built from 15 residues. Trimming stripped 9 bases from V and 2 bases from J, with 16 bases between. The CDR3 nucleotides are TGTGCCAGGGTCGGTCTCCGGTCAAACACCGGGGAGCTGTTTTTT. Its protein is CARVGLRSNTGELFF.

The chain employs TRBV10-3 and TRBJ2-3, with TRBD2 matching 9 bases. The CDR3 runs 15 residues. Germline CDR1 and CDR2: ENHRY and SYGVKD. Unmatched junction bases numbered 5, after V lost 5 bases and J lost 2 bases. CDR3 protein: CAISTSGGPTDTQYF. CDR3 nucleotide sequence: TGTGCCATCAGTACGAGCGGGGGGCCCACAGATACGCAGTATTTT.

In this sample, this clone is medium-sized. The V gene is TRBV4-2, the J gene TRBJ2-3, with 7 nucleotides matching TRBD2. This CDR3 is 13 amino acids long. Germline-derived CDR1 and CDR2 are LGHNA and YNFKEQ. V lost 1 base and J lost 14; bases outside the gene matches: 9. CDR3 loop: CASSQGGTMRLYF. CDR3 nucleotides: TGTGCCAGCAGCCAAGGCGGGACTATGAGGCTGTATTTT.

Concerning this clone itself: Within the sample, other DNA sequences also encode this same CDR3. The chain couples TRBV15 to TRBJ1-3; possibly TRBD1 for D (5 bases). CDR3 length: 15 residues. The V end was cut by 0 bases, the J end by 1 base, with 7 bases between. From germline, CDR1 is LNHNV and CDR2 YYDKDF (reference sequence). The CDR3, as DNA: TGTGCCACCAGCAGAGATAGGGGTTCTGGAAACACCATATATTTT. Residues: CATSRDRGSGNTIYF.

The V and J genes are TRBV7-3 and TRBJ2-7; tentative D call: TRBD1 (6 bases). The V gene lost 5 bases and the J gene lost 0 bases, with 14 bases spanning the gap. The germline V gene has CDR1 SGHTA and CDR2 FQGTGA. CDR3 length: 15 residues. The CDR3 DNA reads TGTGCCAGCAGCCCCCGGGACAAGCCCTCCTACGAGCAGTACTTC. It specifies CASSPRDKPSYEQYF.

The chain has TRBV6-5 and TRBJ1-1; 9 positions agree with TRBD1. The CDR3 has 13 residues. Germline V CDR1 and CDR2: MNHEY, SVGAGI. V lost 6 bases and J lost 6; bases outside the gene matches: 5. The CDR3 coding sequence is TGTGCCAGCAGCTGGGACAGGGCGTCTGAAGCTTTCTTT. Residues: CASSWDRASEAFF.

The rearrangement links TRBV6-6 to TRBJ2-7; the D gene is possibly TRBD2 (6 bases). The CDR3 length is 15 residues. V was shortened by 2 bases and J by 0 bases, with 11 bases between the two germline ends. The germline gives CDR1 MNHNY, CDR2 SVGAGI (reference sequence). The CDR3 DNA follows: TGTGCCAGCAGTTACGGGACTGACTTCTCCTACGAGCAGTACTTC. Protein sequence: CASSYGTDFSYEQYF.

The V gene is TRBV27, the J gene TRBJ1-2; 7 positions match TRBD1. V trimming: 8 bases; J trimming: 5 bases; junction bases outside the gene matches: 8. The germline V gene has CDR1 MNHEY and CDR2 SMNVEV (reference sequence). The CDR3 extends over 13 amino acids. The CDR3 bases are TGTGCCAGCGGGTGGGGACAGAGGTATGGCTACACCTTC. Protein product: CASGWGQRYGYTF.

V usage is TRBV2 and J usage is TRBJ2-5, with D possibly being TRBD2 (6 bases). With 4 bases removed from V and 1 base from J, the gap between germline ends came to 13 bases. The CDR3 length is 15 residues. In germline, CDR1 is SNHLY, CDR2 FYNNEI. CDR3 nucleotide sequence: TGTGCCAGCAGTGGGAGGGGCAGGGTCCAAGAGACCCAGTACTTC. This codes for CASSGRGRVQETQYF. The whole variable domain, filled in from reference TRBV2 and TRBJ2-5, reads EPEVTQTPSHQVTQMGQEVILRCVPISNHLYFYWYRQILGQKVEFLVSFYNNEISEKSEIFDDQFSVERPDGSNFTLKIRSTKLEDSAMYFCASSGRGRVQETQYFGPGTRLLVL.

The rearrangement joins TRBV10-2 to TRBJ1-5, with 8 positions matching TRBD1. This CDR3 has 13 residues. V was pared by 6 bases and J by 6 bases, with 4 bases of the junction left unmatched. CDR1 WSHSY and CDR2 SAAADI come from the germline V gene. The CDR3 region is CASRDRGGQPQHF. The CDR3 DNA sequence: TGCGCCAGCAGAGACAGGGGTGGTCAGCCCCAGCATTTT.

The chain combines TRBV20-1 with TRBJ1-4; D call uncertain. Trimming left V 2 bases short and J 11 bases short, with 6 bases between. Germline assignment: CDR1 DFQATT and CDR2 SNEGSKA (reference sequence). The CDR3 length is 10 residues. The CDR3 DNA sequence: TGCAGTGCTAGAAGAGAGAAACTGTTTTTT. This encodes CSARREKLFF.

The genes are TRBV27 and TRBJ2-2; D might be TRBD2 (6 bases). The CDR3 has 15 amino acids. V shed 8 bases and J shed 0 bases, with 13 bases lying between them. The germline gives CDR1 MNHEY, CDR2 SMNVEV (reference sequence). CDR3 sequence (DNA): TGTGCCAGCTGGGGGGATTACTCGAACACCGGGGAGCTGTTTTTT. It translates to CASWGDYSNTGELFF.

J is TRBJ2-2 and V is TRBV5-1, with 8 bases lining up with TRBD1. This CDR3 has 19 residues. V gave up 1 base and J gave up 0 bases; unmatched junction bases: 11. Germline V gene lookup returns CDR1 SGHRS and CDR2 YFSETQ. The DNA of the CDR3 is TGCGCCAGCAGCTTGTTCGGACAGGGACCACGAACGAACACCGGGGAGCTGTTTTTT. Protein sequence: CASSLFGQGPRTNTGELFF.

The table lists this clone with a count of one. DNA of the CDR3: TGTGCCAGCAGCCCGGACAGGGGCAATCAGCCCCAGCATTTT. Protein product: CASSPDRGNQPQHF. The J gene is TRBJ1-5, the V gene TRBV9; TRBD1 agrees at 8 bases. The V and J ends lost 4 bases and 2 bases, in that order; junction bases with no gene match: 2. CDR3 length: 14 amino acids. Germline V gives CDR1 SGDLS, CDR2 YYNGEE.

In its sample, this clone was seen once. This chain joins TRBV28 and TRBJ2-2; 9 nucleotides agree with TRBD2. V shed 5 bases and J 9 bases; nucleotides not matched to a gene: 19. Germline values: CDR1 MDHEN, CDR2 SYDVKM. The CDR3 sequence is 18 residues long. CDR3 sequence reads: CASSPAGLAFRGGRELFF. The CDR3 nucleotides are TGTGCCAGCAGTCCGGCCGGACTAGCGTTTCGAGGCGGCCGGGAGCTGTTTTTT.

This chain joins TRBV28 and TRBJ2-3; 7 positions agree with TRBD2. This CDR3 has 15 residues. Germline-derived CDR1 and CDR2 are MDHEN and SYDVKM. Losses at the gene ends were 4 bases for V and 6 bases for J; bases not matched to a gene: 10. CDR3 DNA: TGTGCCAGCAGTTCCTTAGCGGGTTCGAGGGATACGCAGTATTTT. Residues: CASSSLAGSRDTQYF.

This clone occurred once. This chain joins TRBV6-1 and TRBJ2-3; no definite D call. Trimming removed 1 base from V and 11 bases from J, with 4 bases in between. From germline, CDR1 is MNHNS and CDR2 SASEGT. The CDR3 sequence is 10 residues long. The CDR3 sequence: CASSEEQQYF. Here the CDR3 DNA reads TGTGCCAGCAGTGAAGAGCAGCAGTATTTT.

This chain connects TRBV6-5 to TRBJ2-7, with D possibly matching TRBD1 (6 bases). The CDR3 totals 15 residues. V was pared by 0 bases and J by 2 bases, with 11 bases between. Germline CDR1 is MNHEY and CDR2 is SVGAGI. The CDR3 loop is CASSYSNRATYEQYF. The CDR3 region has the DNA TGTGCCAGCAGTTACTCGAACAGGGCCACCTACGAGCAGTACTTC.

The rearrangement uses TRBV2 and TRBJ1-3; possibly TRBD1 for D (5 bases). Trimming left V 5 bases short and J 0 bases short, with 11 bases between. CDR1 is SNHLY and CDR2 is FYNNEI in the germline V gene. This CDR3 has 15 residues. CDR3: CASSLDKFSGNTIYF. The DNA of the CDR3 is TGTGCCAGCAGTCTGGACAAATTCTCTGGAAACACCATATATTTT.

A remark on this clone: The same CDR3 arises from other DNA sequences in this sample as well. The V gene is TRBV18, the J gene TRBJ1-1, with D hard to call. Germline V gene data show CDR1 as KGHSH and CDR2 as LQKENI. The CDR3 has 13 residues. The germline V and J ends were trimmed by 6 bases and 4 bases, with 12 bases remaining between them. The CDR3 protein is CASSPPSGTEAFF. CDR3 DNA: TGTGCCAGCTCCCCCCCCAGCGGCACTGAAGCTTTCTTT.